The 10 T cell receptor beta chains below come from one sample, sequenced in a study of vaccination effects on CD4 cells after COVID-19. ViraFEST used viral peptide pools to expand antigen-specific CD4+ T cells before sequencing. Isolating CD4+ T cells followed about 10 days of culture. Having tested negative for nucleocapsid antibodies, the vaccine recipients showed no prior SARS-CoV-2 infection. Sequencing was performed with immunoSEQ multiplex PCR; in TCRdb, only in-frame clones are kept and a portion is missing. There are roughly 50,000 clones in the sample; 60% to 80% occur only once, and 5% to 7% lies in the top ten. No antigen is known for these receptors. The input for sequencing was CD4+ T cells from PBMCs cultured with HCoV-OC43 spike peptides, taken before COVID-19 vaccination. As to subset: HCoV-OC43 spike overlapping peptide pool stimulation. Receptor source: a human donor who received a COVID-19 vaccine.

In this sample, this clone turned up a few times. This rearrangement joins TRBV28 to TRBJ1-5; D is undetermined. Per germline, CDR1 MDHEN and CDR2 SYDVKM. V was cut by 2 bases and J by 0 bases, with 2 bases left in between. CDR3 length: 13 amino acids. CDR3 region: CASSLDSNQPQHF. The DNA for the CDR3 is TGTGCCAGCAGTTTAGATAGCAATCAGCCCCAGCATTTT.

The CDR3 region is CASSYHAATNEKLFF. CDR3 nucleotides: TGTGCCAGCAGCTACCACGCTGCAACTAATGAAAAACTGTTTTTT. V gene TRBV7-2 combines with J gene TRBJ1-4; no clear D gene. The germline gives CDR1 SGHTA, CDR2 FQGNSA. The length of the CDR3 is 15 residues. V was cut by 4 bases and J by 0 bases, with 9 bases left in between.

This chain connects TRBV9 to TRBJ1-1, with D tentatively TRBD1 (5 bases). Looked up from germline, CDR1 is SGDLS and CDR2 is YYNGEE. The V gene lost 0 bases and the J gene lost 1 base, with 16 bases spanning the gap. The CDR3 has 17 amino acids. CDR3 residues: CASSVGGRGDGNTEAFF. For the CDR3, the DNA is TGTGCCAGCAGCGTAGGGGGAAGAGGGGACGGGAACACTGAAGCTTTCTTT.

The V gene is TRBV10-3, the J gene TRBJ1-1; tentative D call: TRBD1 (5 bases). V dropped 5 bases and J dropped 4 bases, with 11 bases sitting between them. Germline lookup yields CDR1 ENHRY and CDR2 SYGVKD. This CDR3 is 13 amino acids long. As DNA, the CDR3 is TGTGCCATCAGTACGGGGGACGTCACTGAAGCTTTCTTT. Amino acid sequence: CAISTGDVTEAFF.

This clone has just one count. This chain connects TRBV5-4 to TRBJ2-1; the D gene is possibly TRBD1 (6 bases). Between the trimmed V and J ends, which lost 1 base and 2 bases, there was a span of 10 bases. This CDR3 contains 15 residues. Germline-derived CDR1 and CDR2 are SGHNT and YYREEE (reference sequence). The CDR3 spells CASSLSGQTYNEQFF. The CDR3 bases are TGTGCCAGCAGCTTGTCGGGACAAACCTACAATGAGCAGTTCTTC. Looking up the rest from reference TRBV5-4 and TRBJ2-1 gives the full variable domain: ETGVTQSPTHLIKTRGQQVTLRCSSQSGHNTVSWYQQALGQGPQFIFQYYREEENGRGNFPPRFSGLQFPNYSSELNVNALELDDSALYLCASSLSGQTYNEQFFGPGTRLTVL.

V and J are TRBV25-1 and TRBJ2-1; 8 nucleotides align to TRBD2. The V segment lost 6 bases and the J segment 7 bases; nucleotides outside the gene matches: 8. From germline, CDR1 is MGHDK and CDR2 SYGVNS. The length of the CDR3 is 14 residues. The CDR3 DNA reads TGTGCCAGCAGCGGGGGGGCCGGTGGGAATGAGCAGTTCTTC. Translating gives CASSGGAGGNEQFF. The full variable domain, its missing parts supplied by reference TRBV25-1 and TRBJ2-1, is EADIYQTPRYLVIGTGKKITLECSQTMGHDKMYWYQQDPGMELHLIHYSYGVNSTEKGDLSSESTVSRIRTEHFPLTLESARPSHTSQYLCASSGGAGGNEQFFGPGTRLTVL.

This clone was seen only a few times. The V gene is TRBV7-2, the J gene TRBJ1-2; 8 bases map to TRBD1. In germline, CDR1 is SGHTA, CDR2 FQGNSA. This CDR3 is built from 14 residues. The junction had 6 bases not matched to a gene; V was cut back by 5 bases and J by 4 bases. The CDR3 sequence is CASSKGTGIYGYTF. CDR3 DNA: TGTGCCAGCAGCAAGGGGACAGGTATCTATGGCTACACCTTC.

The chain is built from TRBV19 and TRBJ1-2; D is unresolved. The germline V gene encodes CDR1 LNHDA and CDR2 SQIVND (reference sequence). V lost 0 bases to trimming and J lost 7 bases, with 15 bases between them. This CDR3 region has 15 residues. CDR3 coding DNA: TGTGCCAGTAGTATAGATCCCGAATGGGGAAGTGGCTACACCTTC. Its translation is CASSIDPEWGSGYTF. Based on the CDR3 plus reference TRBV19 and TRBJ1-2, the full variable domain is DGGITQSPKYLFRKEGQNVTLSCEQNLNHDAMYWYRQDPGQGLRLIYYSQIVNDFQKGDIAEGYSVSREKKESFPLTVTSAQKNPTAFYLCASSIDPEWGSGYTFGSGTRLTVV.

The chain uses TRBV6-5 and TRBJ1-5; D is uncertain. The V end was cut by 6 bases, the J end by 5 bases, with 17 bases between. This CDR3 is built from 15 residues. Germline-derived CDR1 and CDR2 are MNHEY and SVGAGI. The CDR3 nucleotides read TGTGCCAGCAGAAATCACGAGGATTCCTATCAGCCCCAGCATTTT. This sequence encodes CASRNHEDSYQPQHF.

The count of this clone is one. The J gene is TRBJ1-5, the V gene TRBV19; TRBD1 matches 8 bases. This CDR3 is 16 amino acids long. V lost 4 bases to trimming and J lost 6 bases; unmatched junction nucleotides: 11. Germline lookup yields CDR1 LNHDA and CDR2 SQIVND (reference sequence). The CDR3 region is CASSTRTGRLSQPQHF. In nucleotides, the CDR3 is TGTGCCAGTAGTACACGGACAGGGAGATTGAGTCAGCCCCAGCATTTT.